This TCR beta chain was captured by sequencing in a study of identical twins. The CDR3 is 15 amino acids. Trimming cost V 5 bases and J 7 bases, with 21 bases left between them. This clonotype was observed at least ten times. The antigen is unknown. General study findings and limits: Beta out-of-frame sequences showed weaker excess twin sharing. There was an excess of low generation probability in the out-of-frame alpha sequences that twins shared.

Each CDR3 protein is one row after TCRdb ran MiXCR on the 5' RACE reads. This table holds 700,000 or so distinct CDR3 sequences, 8.6% found once. The same data also contributed to another study, on yellow fever vaccine responses in identical twins.

The sequence came from a woman aged 18-30 years in good health. Sequenced: PBMCs. The chain is built from TRBV12-3 or TRBV12-4 and TRBJ2-7; tentative D call: TRBD1 (6 bases). CDR3 nucleotide sequence: TGTGCCAGCAGTGATAACAGGGAAACAGGGATTGAGCAGTACTTC. It specifies CASSDNRETGIEQYF.